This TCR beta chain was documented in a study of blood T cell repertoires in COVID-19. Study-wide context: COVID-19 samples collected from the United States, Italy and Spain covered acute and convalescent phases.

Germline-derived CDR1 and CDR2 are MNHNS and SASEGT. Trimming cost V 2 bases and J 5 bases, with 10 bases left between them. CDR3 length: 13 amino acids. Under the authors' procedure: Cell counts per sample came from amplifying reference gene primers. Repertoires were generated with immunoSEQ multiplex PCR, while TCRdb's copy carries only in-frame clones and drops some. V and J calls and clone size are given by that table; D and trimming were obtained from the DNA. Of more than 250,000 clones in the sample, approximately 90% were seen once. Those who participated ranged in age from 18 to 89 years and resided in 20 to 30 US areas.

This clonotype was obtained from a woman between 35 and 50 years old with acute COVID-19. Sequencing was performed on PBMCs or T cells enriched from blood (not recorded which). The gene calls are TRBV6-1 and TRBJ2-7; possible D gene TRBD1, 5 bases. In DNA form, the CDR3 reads TGTGCCAGCAGTGAAATTGTAGGGGACGAGCAGTACTTC. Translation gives CASSEIVGDEQYF.